Below are 2 T cell receptor beta chains sequenced from a single sample in a study of blood T cell repertoires in COVID-19. The data were produced by immunoSEQ multiplex PCR, yet TCRdb's version contains in-frame clones alone and is incomplete. The sample includes about 360,000 clones, approximately 86% of them seen just once. Sample: peripheral blood. Receptors were obtained from an older woman with COVID-19, enrolled during active disease.

V gene TRBV13 combines with J gene TRBJ2-7; 7 bases fit TRBD1. The V and J ends lost 5 bases and 4 bases, in that order; junction bases with no gene match: 2. From germline, CDR1 is PRHDT and CDR2 FYEKMQ (reference sequence). The CDR3 consists of 12 residues. The DNA of the CDR3 is TGTGCCAGCAGCCCGGACAGGTACGAGCAGTACTTC. This sequence encodes CASSPDRYEQYF.

This clone was observed a few times. The chain combines TRBV6-4 with TRBJ2-6; 7 bases agree with TRBD2. The V gene's germline CDR1 is MRHNA and CDR2 SNTAGT. V lost 5 bases, J lost 0 bases, and 1 base stayed unmatched. The CDR3 has 15 amino acids. CDR3 nucleotide sequence: TGTGCCAGCAGTCGGGGGGACTCTGGGGCCAACGTCCTGACTTTC. Its protein is CASSRGDSGANVLTF.